A selection of T cell receptor beta chains follows, all from one sample in a study of T-cell memory formation after mild COVID-19. One entry per CDR3 protein results from TCRdb running MiXCR on the 5' RACE reads. The profile shows hundreds of thousands of distinct CDR3 sequences, roughly 18% of them singletons. The source material was PBMCs or a T cell subset sorted from them (not recorded which). All receptors come from an adult woman who had mild COVID-19 (a few samples of this study predate the infection). Cell type and time point are not known. Both conserved end residues are part of each CDR3. A D gene is named only where the DNA matches it firmly. Only some rows state a clone size, as once, few, many or a class for expanded clones.

CDR3 length	clone size	V gene	J gene	D gene	CDR3 protein	CDR3 DNA
14	few	TRBV18	TRBJ2-5	.	CASSPVRGQETQYF	TGTGCCAGCTCACCTGTTCGAGGGCAAGAGACCCAGTACTTC
14	few	TRBV20-1	TRBJ1-1	TRBD1	CSAREFRTGTEAFF	TGCAGTGCTAGAGAATTTCGGACAGGCACTGAAGCTTTCTTT
15	.	TRBV6-6	TRBJ2-2	TRBD1	CATLWAGGAAGELFF	TGTGCCACCCTCTGGGCAGGGGGCGCTGCCGGGGAGCTGTTTTTT
16	.	TRBV7-2	TRBJ1-2	TRBD1	CASSLADRAANYGYTF	TGTGCCAGCAGCTTAGCGGACAGGGCCGCTAACTATGGCTACACCTTC
17	.	TRBV10-3	TRBJ2-5	TRBD2	CAISEMGLAGGVETQYF	TGTGCCATCAGTGAAATGGGATTAGCGGGGGGAGTGGAGACCCAGTACTTC
16	few	TRBV5-1	TRBJ2-3	TRBD2	CASSEGLAGGTDTQYF	TGCGCCAGCAGCGAGGGACTAGCGGGGGGCACAGATACGCAGTATTTT
14	.	TRBV6-2/TRBV6-3	TRBJ2-2	.	CASSYLTPTGELFF	TGTGCCAGCAGTTACCTGACCCCCACCGGGGAGCTGTTTTTT
16	.	TRBV6-1	TRBJ1-2	TRBD1	CASTTDRVRANYGYTF	TGTGCCAGCACTACGGACAGGGTTCGGGCCAATTATGGCTACACCTTC
15	once	TRBV6-1	TRBJ2-5	.	CASTLILDGQETQYF	TGTGCCAGCACCTTAATTCTGGACGGCCAAGAGACCCAGTACTTC
14	.	TRBV12-3/TRBV12-4	TRBJ2-7	TRBD2	CASSPGLAEYEQYF	TGTGCCAGCAGTCCGGGACTAGCGGAATACGAGCAGTACTTC
11	few	TRBV6-6	TRBJ2-5	.	CASSYRGIQYF	TGTGCCAGCAGTTACCGTGGGATCCAGTACTTC
13	.	TRBV6-5	TRBJ2-4	.	CASSYSSGDIQYF	TGTGCCAGCAGTTACTCGTCTGGGGACATTCAGTACTTC
15	.	TRBV14	TRBJ2-7	TRBD1	CASSPGQGVRSEQYF	TGTGCCAGCAGCCCGGGACAGGGGGTAAGAAGCGAGCAGTACTTC
12	.	TRBV15	TRBJ1-6	.	CATKSINSPLHF	TGTGCCACCAAGTCAATCAATTCACCCCTCCACTTT
14	few	TRBV27	TRBJ2-7	.	CASSFRAGYHEQYF	TGTGCCAGCAGTTTTAGGGCAGGGTACCACGAGCAGTACTTC
13	many	TRBV12-3/TRBV12-4	TRBJ2-3	TRBD1	CASRTGGTDTQYF	TGTGCCAGCCGGACAGGGGGCACAGATACGCAGTATTTT
15	.	TRBV20-1	TRBJ1-2	.	CSAGTAGEMVYGYTF	TGCAGTGCTGGAACAGCGGGGGAAATGGTCTATGGCTACACCTTC
16	.	TRBV2	TRBJ2-3	TRBD2	CASSPLAGGRSDTQYF	TGTGCCAGCAGCCCATTAGCGGGAGGGCGGTCAGATACGCAGTATTTT
17	.	TRBV4-1	TRBJ2-3	.	CASSHAYHRDPTDTQYF	TGCGCCAGCAGCCATGCTTACCACAGGGATCCCACAGATACGCAGTATTTT
13	once	TRBV29-1	TRBJ2-2	.	CSVIRTGTGELFF	TGCAGCGTGATACGGACGGGCACCGGGGAGCTGTTTTTT
14	many	TRBV5-1	TRBJ2-1	TRBD2	CASSLDLAGNEQFF	TGCGCCAGCAGCTTGGACCTAGCGGGGAATGAGCAGTTCTTC
13	few	TRBV23-1	TRBJ2-7	.	CASTPNGVYEQYF	TGCGCCAGCACCCCGAACGGTGTCTACGAGCAGTACTTC
12	.	TRBV7-9	TRBJ2-5	.	CASSFREETQYF	TGTGCCAGCAGCTTCAGGGAAGAGACCCAGTACTTC
16	.	TRBV6-2/TRBV6-3	TRBJ2-1	TRBD2	CASSPLLAGPYNEQFF	TGTGCCAGCAGTCCCTTACTAGCGGGGCCCTACAATGAGCAGTTCTTC
11	few	TRBV20-1	TRBJ1-1	.	CSARKYSEAFF	TGCAGTGCTAGGAAATATTCTGAAGCTTTCTTT
14	.	TRBV12-3/TRBV12-4	TRBJ2-4	.	CASSFAVTKNIQYF	TGTGCCAGCAGTTTTGCGGTAACCAAAAACATTCAGTACTTC
13	few	TRBV5-4	TRBJ2-5	.	CASSLTVVETQYF	TGTGCCAGCAGCTTGACAGTGGTAGAGACCCAGTACTTC
16	many	TRBV6-1	TRBJ2-1	TRBD2	CASSEYGEGLTDEQFF	TGTGCCAGCAGTGAATACGGGGAGGGCTTAACAGATGAGCAGTTCTTC
14	.	TRBV11-3	TRBJ2-5	.	CATRDSQRQETQYF	TGTGCCACCCGGGACTCGCAAAGACAAGAGACCCAGTACTTC
12	.	TRBV27	TRBJ2-5	.	CASSSGSETQYF	TGTGCCAGCAGTTCGGGGTCGGAGACCCAGTACTTC
14	few	TRBV7-9	TRBJ1-6	TRBD1	CASSPGTVNSPLHF	TGTGCCAGCAGCCCCGGGACAGTGAATTCACCCCTCCACTTT
14	once	TRBV11-2	TRBJ2-7	.	CASSLDLEGDEQYF	TGTGCCAGCAGCTTAGATCTTGAGGGTGACGAGCAGTACTTC
15	.	TRBV5-1	TRBJ2-5	.	CASSFRQGGEETQYF	TGCGCCAGCAGCTTCAGACAGGGAGGGGAGGAGACCCAGTACTTC
14	.	TRBV7-2	TRBJ2-7	.	CASSHGTLPYEQYF	TGTGCCAGCAGCCACGGGACCCTCCCCTACGAGCAGTACTTC
14	.	TRBV9	TRBJ2-2	.	CASSGQVSTGELFF	TGTGCCAGCAGCGGACAGGTTAGCACCGGGGAGCTGTTTTTT
13	.	TRBV29-1	TRBJ1-2	.	CSVDRQTAYGYTF	TGCAGCGTTGATCGACAGACTGCCTATGGCTACACCTTC
16	few	TRBV5-1	TRBJ2-1	TRBD2	CASSLTRTRGYNEQFF	TGCGCCAGCAGCTTGACGAGGACTAGGGGCTACAATGAGCAGTTCTTC
15	.	TRBV10-3	TRBJ2-3	TRBD2	CAISESTSAVHTQYF	TGTGCCATCAGTGAGTCGACTAGCGCAGTTCATACGCAGTATTTT
17	many	TRBV5-1	TRBJ2-1	.	CASSLASFGTSYDEQFF	TGCGCCAGCAGCTTGGCCTCTTTTGGGACATCTTACGATGAGCAGTTCTTC
16	.	TRBV4-1	TRBJ2-3	.	CASSQEEGPSTDTQYF	TGCGCCAGCAGCCAAGAGGAGGGGCCTAGCACAGATACGCAGTATTTT
15	few	TRBV2	TRBJ2-7	TRBD2	CASRVAGEGANEQYF	TGTGCCAGCAGAGTCGCGGGGGAGGGAGCCAACGAGCAGTACTTC
16	once	TRBV20-1	TRBJ2-7	TRBD1	CSARVAGGPLTYEQYF	TGCAGTGCTAGAGTTGCAGGGGGCCCATTAACCTACGAGCAGTACTTC
14	.	TRBV9	TRBJ1-5	.	CASSVGRSNQPQHF	TGTGCCAGCAGCGTAGGCAGGAGCAATCAGCCCCAGCATTTT
11	.	TRBV7-9	TRBJ2-7	.	CASRRDYEQYF	TGTGCCAGCAGACGGGACTACGAGCAGTACTTC
13	.	TRBV19	TRBJ1-1	.	CASQDRRNTEAFF	TGTGCCAGCCAAGACAGACGGAACACTGAAGCTTTCTTT
14	few	TRBV5-5	TRBJ1-6	.	CASSPAAGNSPLHF	TGTGCCAGCAGCCCGGCCGCAGGGAACTCACCCCTCCACTTT
15	few	TRBV12-3/TRBV12-4	TRBJ1-5	.	CASSLAQSGTQPQHF	TGTGCCAGCAGTTTAGCGCAATCGGGAACTCAGCCCCAGCATTTT
17	.	TRBV27	TRBJ2-7	TRBD1	CASSGTGNTRWSYEQYF	TGTGCCAGCAGTGGGACAGGGAATACCAGATGGAGCTACGAGCAGTACTTC
18	many	TRBV4-1	TRBJ2-3	TRBD2	CASSQPGLAAGGTDTQYF	TGCGCCAGCAGCCAACCGGGACTAGCGGCGGGAGGCACAGATACGCAGTATTTT
19	many	TRBV3-1	TRBJ2-7	TRBD2	CASSRRGLAGGPSGNEQYF	TGTGCCAGCAGCCGTCGTGGACTAGCGGGAGGGCCCTCGGGAAACGAGCAGTACTTC
13	.	TRBV30	TRBJ1-1	.	CAWSEFRNTEAFF	TGTGCCTGGAGTGAATTCAGGAACACTGAAGCTTTCTTT
13	.	TRBV15	TRBJ2-1	.	CATSGLGPNEQFF	TGTGCCACCAGCGGGCTCGGACCTAATGAGCAGTTCTTC
14	few	TRBV7-2	TRBJ2-3	TRBD1	CASTGQGGADTQYF	TGTGCCAGCACAGGACAGGGAGGCGCAGATACGCAGTATTTT